What follows is one T cell receptor beta chain and its context. These data are taken from a study of blood T cell repertoires in COVID-19. This CDR3 has 16 residues. V lost 3 bases and J lost 0, with 14 bases in between. Germline V gene lookup returns CDR1 MNHEY and CDR2 SVGEGT. Self-reported history from a screening survey and questionnaire set each donor's cohort. Produced via immunoSEQ multiplex PCR; TCRdb's table is partial and in-frame only. The profile covers about 270,000 clones, with around 85% appearing a single time and 9.1% taken by the ten largest. V and J are TRBV6-2 or TRBV6-3 and TRBJ1-1, with D tentatively TRBD1 (5 bases). The sequenced sample consisted of PBMCs or T cells enriched from blood (not recorded which). This TCR came from a woman between 50 and 59 years old with acute COVID-19. CDR3 nucleotide sequence: TGTGCCAGCAGTTATTCACCGGGACTCATGAACACTGAAGCTTTCTTT. Residues: CASSYSPGLMNTEAFF.